These 26 T cell receptor beta chains were all obtained from the same sample, sequenced in a study of blood T cell repertoires in COVID-19. The assay was immunoSEQ multiplex PCR, and TCRdb's table has in-frame clones only and misses some. The repertoire includes about 220,000 clones, more than 65% of them detected once, and roughly 3% sits in the top ten. The sample was peripheral blood. The receptors originated from a woman in her thirties who had recovered from COVID-19.

This chain connects TRBV6-5 to TRBJ1-3, with a tentative D call TRBD1 (6 bases). The length of the CDR3 is 16 residues. Germline CDR1 reads MNHEY; CDR2 reads SVGAGI. Trimming took 0 bases from V and 5 from J, leaving 14 bases between them. CDR3 bases: TGTGCCAGCAGTTACTCTCGGGGGGGCACCAGAAACACCATATATTTT. It translates to CASSYSRGGTRNTIYF.

In its sample, this clone was seen once. J is TRBJ2-7 and V is TRBV7-8, with a possible D match to TRBD1 (6 bases). The CDR3 covers 15 residues. The V and J ends lost 1 base and 3 bases respectively, with 13 bases between them. The germline CDR1 and CDR2 sequences are SGHVS and FQNEAQ. CDR3 loop: CASSLGLGQFYEQYF. CDR3 bases: TGTGCCAGCAGCTTAGGCTTGGGACAATTCTACGAGCAGTACTTC.

The chain recombines TRBV19 with TRBJ2-2; the D is unclear. The germline gives CDR1 LNHDA, CDR2 SQIVND (reference sequence). V gave up 7 bases and J gave up 6 bases, with 9 bases separating them. The CDR3 has 12 residues. The CDR3 DNA reads as TGTGCCAGTACGCTACTTTCCGGGGAGCTGTTTTTT. Its protein is CASTLLSGELFF.

This chain uses TRBV29-1 with TRBJ2-7; 7 nucleotides align to TRBD1. V shed 4 bases and J 5 bases; nucleotides not matched to a gene: 5. CDR3 size: 12 residues. Germline CDR1 and CDR2: SQVTM and ANQGSEA. CDR3 sequence: CSVVYDRDEQYF. DNA of the CDR3: TGCAGCGTTGTTTACGACAGGGACGAGCAGTACTTC.

The rearrangement links TRBV6-5 to TRBJ1-6, with TRBD1 matching over 8 bases. CDR1 MNHEY and CDR2 SVGAGI come from the germline V gene. V dropped 3 bases and J dropped 6; count of bases not matched to a gene: 1. The length of the CDR3 is 14 residues. This chain's CDR3 is CASSYDRGNSPLHF. DNA for the CDR3: TGTGCCAGCAGTTATGACAGGGGTAATTCACCCCTCCACTTT.

CDR3 protein: CASSRGAEQFF. The CDR3 DNA follows: TGTGCCAGCAGCCGTGGGGCTGAACAGTTCTTC. The chain uses TRBV11-2 and TRBJ2-1; D may be TRBD1 (5 bases). CDR1 is SGHAT, CDR2 FQNNGV, per germline. V was trimmed by 5 bases and J by 13 bases, leaving 12 bases between them. This CDR3 contains 11 residues. Full variable domain (rest looked up from reference TRBV11-2 and TRBJ2-1): EAGVAQSPRYKIIEKRQSVAFWCNPISGHATLYWYQQILGQGPKLLIQFQNNGVVDDSQLPKDRFSAERLKGVDSTLKIQPAKLEDSAVYLCASSRGAEQFFGPGTRLTVL.

The chain joins TRBV23-1 to TRBJ1-1, with TRBD1 matching over 10 bases. TRBV23-1 qualifies as an ORF whose function is uncertain. The CDR3 totals 13 residues. Trimming at V came to 8 bases and at J to 7 bases, leaving 7 bases not matched to a gene. CDR3 sequence: CASLPGQGCEAFF. The CDR3, as DNA: TGCGCCAGCTTGCCGGGACAGGGGTGTGAAGCTTTCTTT.

This chain uses TRBV7-9 with TRBJ2-5; the D gene is possibly TRBD1 (6 bases). This CDR3 is built from 14 residues. Trimming shortened V by 8 bases and J by 2 bases, and 15 bases separated the two germline ends. The germline V gene encodes CDR1 SEHNR and CDR2 FQNEAQ (reference sequence). The CDR3 reads CASGGQRVQETQYF. CDR3 in DNA: TGTGCCAGCGGAGGACAGAGAGTACAAGAGACCCAGTACTTC.

This rearrangement joins TRBV4-2 to TRBJ2-1; 11 bases agree with TRBD2. Germline CDR1 LGHNA, CDR2 YNFKEQ. The CDR3 contains 15 residues. V shed 3 bases, J shed 6 bases, and the junction held 4 bases outside the gene matches. CDR3 nucleotides: TGTGCCAGCAGCCACACTAGCGGGAGAGGCAATGAGCAGTTCTTC. Protein: CASSHTSGRGNEQFF.

This chain joins TRBV9 and TRBJ2-7; D not resolved. The CDR3 is 14 residues long. Germline V gene sequence: CDR1 SGDLS, CDR2 YYNGEE. V shed 0 bases and J shed 2 bases, with 9 bases lying between them. The CDR3 sequence: CASSVESGPYEQYF. The CDR3 DNA follows: TGTGCCAGCAGCGTAGAGTCAGGTCCCTACGAGCAGTACTTC. Looking up the rest from reference TRBV9 and TRBJ2-7 gives the full variable domain: DSGVTQTPKHLITATGQRVTLRCSPRSGDLSVYWYQQSLDQGLQFLIQYYNGEERAKGNILERFSAQQFPDLHSELNLSSLELGDSALYFCASSVESGPYEQYFGPGTRLTVT.

The chain couples TRBV12-5 to TRBJ2-7; 14 nucleotides align to TRBD2. The CDR3 spans 15 residues. Per germline, CDR1 LGHNT and CDR2 FRNRAP. V lost 5 bases, J lost 7 bases, and 7 bases stayed unmatched. Written as DNA, the CDR3 is TGTGCTAGTGGTGTGGGACTAGCGGGAGCGGGAGAGCAGTACTTC. Translated, it gives CASGVGLAGAGEQYF.

This clone was observed once. The rearrangement links TRBV27 to TRBJ2-7; a possible D gene is TRBD2 (5 bases). The germline V gene has CDR1 MNHEY and CDR2 SMNVEV (reference sequence). This CDR3 contains 14 residues. Between the trimmed V and J ends, which lost 3 bases and 3 bases, there was a span of 12 bases. CDR3 nucleotide sequence: TGTGCCAGCAGTTTGAGACCTCGGGACTACGAGCAGTACTTC. This gives the protein CASSLRPRDYEQYF.

The count of this clone is one. V and J are TRBV7-9 and TRBJ1-1; tentative D call: TRBD1 (5 bases). CDR1 is SEHNR, CDR2 FQNEAQ, per germline (reference sequence). The CDR3 is 12 amino acids. Trimming pared 9 bases from V and 5 bases from J, leaving 13 bases between. In DNA, the CDR3 is TGTGCCAGTCGGACCAGGGATACTGAAGCTTTCTTT. Amino acids: CASRTRDTEAFF.

This chain connects TRBV15 to TRBJ2-7, with D unresolved. V was cut by 2 bases and J by 9 bases, with 14 bases left in between. Germline-derived CDR1 and CDR2 are LNHNV and YYDKDF (reference sequence). The CDR3 has 13 residues. CDR3 sequence (DNA): TGTGCCACCAGCAGAAACATCGAGCGAGGGCAGTACTTC. Its translation: CATSRNIERGQYF.

The chain couples TRBV21-1 to TRBJ2-1; no check of the table's D call, TRBD1, against the DNA was made. TRBV21-1 is a pseudogene. The CDR3 contains 18 residues. The CDR3 DNA follows: TGTGCCAGCAGCAAATTTCCTTGGGACAGCAAAAATGACAATGAGCAGTTCTTC. It codes for CASSKFPWDSKNDNEQFF.

This sequence joins TRBV5-4 and TRBJ1-1; 9 bases fit TRBD1. The J segment lost 4 bases and the V segment lost 2 bases, leaving 3 bases of the junction unmatched. This CDR3 has 14 residues. The V gene's germline CDR1 is SGHNT and CDR2 YYREEE (reference sequence). The CDR3 nucleotides are TGTGCCAGCAGCTTACAGGGGGCGCGCACTGAAGCTTTCTTT. Translation gives CASSLQGARTEAFF.

The rearrangement links TRBV28 to TRBJ1-3; TRBD1 agrees at 12 bases. The germline V gene has CDR1 MDHEN and CDR2 SYDVKM. This CDR3 spans 16 amino acids. The J segment lost 7 bases and the V segment lost 5 bases, leaving 9 bases of the junction unmatched. The CDR3 DNA reads TGTGCCAGCAGTCCCGGGGCGGGACAGGGGGCGAACACCATATATTTT. It is translated as CASSPGAGQGANTIYF.

The CDR3 DNA is TGTGCCAGCAGTGATGTGTCTGGTGGAGGAGATACGCAGTATTTT. This translates into CASSDVSGGGDTQYF. The chain combines TRBV25-1 with TRBJ2-3, with D possibly matching TRBD2 (5 bases). The CDR3 is 15 residues long. V was clipped by 3 bases and J by 5 bases, with 15 bases between them. Germline values: CDR1 MGHDK, CDR2 SYGVNS. The full variable domain, its missing parts supplied by reference TRBV25-1 and TRBJ2-3, is EADIYQTPRYLVIGTGKKITLECSQTMGHDKMYWYQQDPGMELHLIHYSYGVNSTEKGDLSSESTVSRIRTEHFPLTLESARPSHTSQYLCASSDVSGGGDTQYFGPGTRLTVL.

The V and J genes are TRBV7-3 and TRBJ2-2; the match to TRBD2 covers 12 bases. The germline gives CDR1 SGHTA, CDR2 FQGTGA. This CDR3 is built from 15 residues. Germline trimming cut 5 bases from V and 4 bases from J; bases unmatched to any gene: 2. The CDR3: CASSMTSGGTGELFF. The DNA for the CDR3 is TGTGCCAGCAGCATGACTAGCGGGGGCACCGGGGAGCTGTTTTTT.

The rearrangement uses TRBV11-2 and TRBJ1-4; D is uncertain. Trimming shortened V by 1 base and J by 8 bases, and 20 bases separated the two germline ends. The germline V gene has CDR1 SGHAT and CDR2 FQNNGV. The CDR3 spans 17 residues. The CDR3: CASSLAFYAGEKEKLFF. Written as DNA, the CDR3 is TGTGCCAGCAGCTTAGCGTTTTATGCCGGAGAGAAGGAAAAACTGTTTTTT.

The chain links TRBV7-3 to TRBJ2-7; weak D call: TRBD1 (6 bases). V gave up 0 bases and J gave up 5 bases, with 8 bases separating them. This CDR3 is built from 13 residues. Germline lookup yields CDR1 SGHTA and CDR2 FQGTGA. Here the CDR3 reads CASSLTRGHEQYF. DNA of the CDR3: TGTGCCAGCAGCTTAACCAGGGGACACGAGCAGTACTTC.

The V gene is TRBV28, the J gene TRBJ2-7, with 14 nucleotides matching TRBD2. Germline CDR1 is MDHEN and CDR2 is SYDVKM. The CDR3 is 14 amino acids. V gave up 6 bases and J gave up 7 bases; unmatched junction bases: 5. The CDR3 sequence: CASRGTSGRGEQYF. CDR3 nucleotides: TGTGCCAGCAGGGGGACTAGCGGGAGAGGGGAGCAGTACTTC.

The V and J genes are TRBV3-1 (or the pseudogene TRBV3-2) and TRBJ2-5; no clear D. V was pared by 1 base and J by 10 bases, with 10 bases between. CDR3 length: 12 amino acids. Per the germline V gene, CDR1 is LGHDT and CDR2 is YNNKEL (reference sequence). The CDR3 region is CASSQGLVIQYF. The CDR3 DNA is TGTGCCAGCAGCCAAGGGCTAGTAATCCAGTACTTC.

This clone was detected once. The chain is built from TRBV5-1 and TRBJ1-1; 10 nucleotides match TRBD1. Germline V gene data show CDR1 as SGHRS and CDR2 as YFSETQ. V was clipped by 4 bases and J by 1 base; unmatched bases: 13. The CDR3 totals 18 residues. CDR3 residues: CASSVSGTGVQKNTEAFF. Written as DNA, the CDR3 is TGCGCCAGCAGCGTCTCCGGGACAGGGGTTCAAAAGAACACTGAAGCTTTCTTT.

J is TRBJ1-1 and V is TRBV3-1 (or the pseudogene TRBV3-2); 7 bases map to TRBD1. V trimming: 0 bases; J trimming: 7 bases; junction bases outside the gene matches: 5. The CDR3 covers 14 residues. In germline, CDR1 is LGHDT, CDR2 YNNKEL (reference sequence). The CDR3 coding sequence is TGTGCCAGCAGCCAAGACGGGACAGATTATGAAGCTTTCTTT. It translates to CASSQDGTDYEAFF.

The V call is TRBV28, the J call TRBJ1-2; no clear D. The germline V gene encodes CDR1 MDHEN and CDR2 SYDVKM. The CDR3 loop spans 12 amino acids. Trimming shortened V by 5 bases and J by 8 bases, and 12 bases separated the two germline ends. The CDR3 protein is CASSPQSAGYTF. CDR3 DNA: TGTGCCAGCAGTCCCCAGAGCGCAGGCTACACCTTC.